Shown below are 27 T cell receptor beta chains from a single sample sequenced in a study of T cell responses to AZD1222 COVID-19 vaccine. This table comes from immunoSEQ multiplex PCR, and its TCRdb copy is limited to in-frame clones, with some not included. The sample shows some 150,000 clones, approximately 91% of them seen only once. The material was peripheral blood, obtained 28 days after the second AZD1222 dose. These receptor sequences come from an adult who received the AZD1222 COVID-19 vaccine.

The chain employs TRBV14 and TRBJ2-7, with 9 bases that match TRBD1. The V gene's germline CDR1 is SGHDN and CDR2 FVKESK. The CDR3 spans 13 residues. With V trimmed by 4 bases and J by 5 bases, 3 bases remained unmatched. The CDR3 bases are TGTGCCAGCAGCCGCCGGGACAGGGACGAGCAGTACTTC. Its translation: CASSRRDRDEQYF.

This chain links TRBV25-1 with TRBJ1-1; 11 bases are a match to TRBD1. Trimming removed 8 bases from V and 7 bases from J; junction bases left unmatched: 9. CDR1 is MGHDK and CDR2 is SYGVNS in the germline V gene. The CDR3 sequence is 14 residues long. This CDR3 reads CASAPGQGVDEAFF. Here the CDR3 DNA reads TGTGCCAGCGCCCCGGGACAGGGGGTTGATGAAGCTTTCTTT.

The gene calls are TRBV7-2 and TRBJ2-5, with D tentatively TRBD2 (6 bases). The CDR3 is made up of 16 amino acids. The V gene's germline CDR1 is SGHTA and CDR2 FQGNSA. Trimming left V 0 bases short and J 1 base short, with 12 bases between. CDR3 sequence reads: CASSLAVADIQETQYF. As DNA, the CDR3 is TGTGCCAGCAGCTTAGCGGTAGCGGACATCCAAGAGACCCAGTACTTC.

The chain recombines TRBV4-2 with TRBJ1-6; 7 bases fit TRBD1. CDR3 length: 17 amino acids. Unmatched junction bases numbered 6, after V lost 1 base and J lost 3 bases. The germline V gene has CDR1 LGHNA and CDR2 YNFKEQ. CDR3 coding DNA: TGTGCCAGCAGCCAAGTGACAGGGAAGAACTATAATTCACCCCTCCACTTT. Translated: CASSQVTGKNYNSPLHF.

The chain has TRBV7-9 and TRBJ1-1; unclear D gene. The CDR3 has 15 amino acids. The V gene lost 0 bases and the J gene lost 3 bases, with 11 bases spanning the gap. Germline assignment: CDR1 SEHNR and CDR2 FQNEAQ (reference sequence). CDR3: CASSLAGRVYTEAFF. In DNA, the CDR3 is TGTGCCAGCAGCTTAGCTGGGAGAGTGTACACTGAAGCTTTCTTT.

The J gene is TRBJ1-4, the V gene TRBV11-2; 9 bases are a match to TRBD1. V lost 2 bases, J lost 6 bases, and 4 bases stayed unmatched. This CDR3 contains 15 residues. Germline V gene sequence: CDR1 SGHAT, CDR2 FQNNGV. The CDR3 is CASSLPGTGYEKLFF. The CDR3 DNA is TGTGCCAGCAGCTTACCCGGGACAGGGTATGAAAAACTGTTTTTT.

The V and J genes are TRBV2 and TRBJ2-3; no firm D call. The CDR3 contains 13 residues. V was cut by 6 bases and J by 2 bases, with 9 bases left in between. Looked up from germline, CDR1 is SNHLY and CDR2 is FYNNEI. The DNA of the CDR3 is TGTGCCAGCAGCTGGTCCGTCACAGATACGCAGTATTTT. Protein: CASSWSVTDTQYF. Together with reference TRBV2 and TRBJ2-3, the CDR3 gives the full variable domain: EPEVTQTPSHQVTQMGQEVILRCVPISNHLYFYWYRQILGQKVEFLVSFYNNEISEKSEIFDDQFSVERPDGSNFTLKIRSTKLEDSAMYFCASSWSVTDTQYFGPGTRLTVL.

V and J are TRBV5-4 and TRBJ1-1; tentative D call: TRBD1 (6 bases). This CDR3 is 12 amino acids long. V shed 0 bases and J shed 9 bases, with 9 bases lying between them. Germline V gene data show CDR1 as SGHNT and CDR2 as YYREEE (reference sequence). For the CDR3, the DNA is TGTGCCAGCAGCTTGGCCCAGGGGAAAGCTTTCTTT. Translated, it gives CASSLAQGKAFF.

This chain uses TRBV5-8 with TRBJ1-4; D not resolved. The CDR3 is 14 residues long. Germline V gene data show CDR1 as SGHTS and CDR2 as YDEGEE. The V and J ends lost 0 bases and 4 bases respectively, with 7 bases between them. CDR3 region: CASSLEAINEKLFF. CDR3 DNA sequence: TGTGCCAGCAGCTTGGAGGCCATTAATGAAAAACTGTTTTTT.

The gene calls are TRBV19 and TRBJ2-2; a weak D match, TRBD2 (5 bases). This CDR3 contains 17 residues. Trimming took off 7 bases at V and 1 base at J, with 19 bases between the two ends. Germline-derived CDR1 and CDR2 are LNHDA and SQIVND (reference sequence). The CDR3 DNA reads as TGTGCCAGTAAGAGGGCAGAGCCCGGATTGAACACCGGGGAGCTGTTTTTT. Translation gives CASKRAEPGLNTGELFF.

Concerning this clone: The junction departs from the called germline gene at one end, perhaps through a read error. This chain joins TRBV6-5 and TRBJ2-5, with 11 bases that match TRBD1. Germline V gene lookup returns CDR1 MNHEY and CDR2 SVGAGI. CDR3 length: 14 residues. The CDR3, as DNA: TGTGCCAGCAGCGCGGACAGGGGGCAAGAGGCCCAGTACTTC. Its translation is CASSADRGQEAQYF.

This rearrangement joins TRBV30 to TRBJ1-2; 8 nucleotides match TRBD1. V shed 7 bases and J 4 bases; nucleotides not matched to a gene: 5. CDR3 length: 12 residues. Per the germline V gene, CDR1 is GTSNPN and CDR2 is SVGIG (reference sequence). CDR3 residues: CAYAGTGYGYTF. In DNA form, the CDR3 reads TGTGCCTACGCCGGGACAGGCTATGGCTACACCTTC.

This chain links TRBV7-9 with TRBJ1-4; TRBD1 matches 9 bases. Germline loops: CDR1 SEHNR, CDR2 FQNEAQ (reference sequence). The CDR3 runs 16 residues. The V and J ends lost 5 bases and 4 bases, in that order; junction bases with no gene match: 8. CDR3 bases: TGTGCCAGCAGCCCTCCCCCGGGACAGGGTAATGAAAAACTGTTTTTT. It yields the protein CASSPPPGQGNEKLFF.

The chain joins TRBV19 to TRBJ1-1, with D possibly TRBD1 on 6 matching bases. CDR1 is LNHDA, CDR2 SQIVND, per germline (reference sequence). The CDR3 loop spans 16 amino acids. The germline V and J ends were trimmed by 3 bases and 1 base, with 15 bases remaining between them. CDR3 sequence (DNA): TGTGCCAGTAGTATGCCTCCCCCGGACAGGAACACTGAAGCTTTCTTT. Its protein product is CASSMPPPDRNTEAFF.

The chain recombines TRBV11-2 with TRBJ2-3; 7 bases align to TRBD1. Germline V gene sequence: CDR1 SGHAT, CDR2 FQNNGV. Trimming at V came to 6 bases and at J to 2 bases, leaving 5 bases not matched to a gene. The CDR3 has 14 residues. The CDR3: CASSFGQVTDTQYF. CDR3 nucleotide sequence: TGTGCCAGCAGTTTCGGACAGGTCACAGATACGCAGTATTTT.

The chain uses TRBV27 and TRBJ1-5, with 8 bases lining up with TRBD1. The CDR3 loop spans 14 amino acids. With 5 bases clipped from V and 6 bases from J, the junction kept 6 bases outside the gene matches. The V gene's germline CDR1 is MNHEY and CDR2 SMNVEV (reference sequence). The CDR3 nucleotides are TGTGCCAGCAGTGGACAGGGCGAAATTCAGCCCCAGCATTTT. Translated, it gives CASSGQGEIQPQHF.

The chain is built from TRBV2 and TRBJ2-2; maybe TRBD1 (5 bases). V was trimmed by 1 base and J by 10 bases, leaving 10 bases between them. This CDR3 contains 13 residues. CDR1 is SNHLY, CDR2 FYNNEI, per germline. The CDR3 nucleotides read TGTGCCAGCAGTGAAGACAGGCTTTTGGAGCTGTTTTTT. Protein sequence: CASSEDRLLELFF.

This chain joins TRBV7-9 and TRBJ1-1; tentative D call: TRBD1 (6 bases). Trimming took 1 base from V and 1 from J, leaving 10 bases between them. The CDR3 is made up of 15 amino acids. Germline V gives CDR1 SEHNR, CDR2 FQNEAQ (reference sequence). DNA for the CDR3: TGTGCCAGCAGCTTAGTGGTGGGGGCGAACACTGAAGCTTTCTTT. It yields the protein CASSLVVGANTEAFF.

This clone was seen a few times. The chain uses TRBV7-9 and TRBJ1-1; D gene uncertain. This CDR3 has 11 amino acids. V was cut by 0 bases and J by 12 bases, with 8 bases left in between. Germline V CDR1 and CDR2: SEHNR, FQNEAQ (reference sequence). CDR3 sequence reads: CASSLASRTFF. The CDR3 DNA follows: TGTGCCAGCAGCTTAGCGAGTAGAACTTTCTTT.

The chain's CDR3 is CASSPGLAVDTQYF. The CDR3 region has the DNA TGTGCCAGCTCACCAGGACTAGCGGTAGATACGCAGTATTTT. V is TRBV18 and J is TRBJ2-3; 10 bases align to TRBD2. This CDR3 has 14 residues. V lost 2 bases, J lost 5 bases, and 1 base stayed unmatched. Germline assignment: CDR1 KGHSH and CDR2 LQKENI.

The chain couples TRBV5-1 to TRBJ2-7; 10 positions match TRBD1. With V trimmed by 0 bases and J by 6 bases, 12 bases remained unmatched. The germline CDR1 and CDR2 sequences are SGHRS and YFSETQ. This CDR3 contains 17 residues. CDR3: CASSLVGGQGGFLEQYF. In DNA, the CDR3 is TGCGCCAGCAGCTTGGTCGGAGGACAGGGGGGATTTCTCGAGCAGTACTTC. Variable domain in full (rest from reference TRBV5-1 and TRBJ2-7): KAGVTQTPRYLIKTRGQQVTLSCSPISGHRSVSWYQQTPGQGLQFLFEYFSETQRNKGNFPGRFSGRQFSNSRSEMNVSTLELGDSALYLCASSLVGGQGGFLEQYFGPGTRLTVT.

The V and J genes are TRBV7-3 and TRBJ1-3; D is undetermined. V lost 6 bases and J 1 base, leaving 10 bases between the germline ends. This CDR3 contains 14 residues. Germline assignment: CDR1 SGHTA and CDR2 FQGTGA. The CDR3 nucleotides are TGTGCCAGCAGTGTCGGGCCATCTGGAAACACCATATATTTT. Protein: CASSVGPSGNTIYF. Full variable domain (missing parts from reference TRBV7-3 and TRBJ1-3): GAGVSQTPSNKVTEKGKYVELRCDPISGHTALYWYRQSLGQGPEFLIYFQGTGAADDSGLPNDRFFAVRPEGSVSTLKIQRTERGDSAVYLCASSVGPSGNTIYFGEGSWLTVV.

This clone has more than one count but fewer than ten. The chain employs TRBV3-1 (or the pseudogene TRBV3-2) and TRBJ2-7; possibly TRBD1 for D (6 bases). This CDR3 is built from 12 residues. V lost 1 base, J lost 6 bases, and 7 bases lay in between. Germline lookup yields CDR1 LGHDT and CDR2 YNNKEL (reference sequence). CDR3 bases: TGTGCCAGCAGCCAAGCAGGGGTCGAGCAGTACTTC. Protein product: CASSQAGVEQYF.

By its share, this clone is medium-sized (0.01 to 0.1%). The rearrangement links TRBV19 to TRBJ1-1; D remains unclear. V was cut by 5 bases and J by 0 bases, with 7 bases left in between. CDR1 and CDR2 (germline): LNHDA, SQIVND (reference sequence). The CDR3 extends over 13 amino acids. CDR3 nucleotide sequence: TGTGCCAGTAGTGAGTGGATGAACACTGAAGCTTTCTTT. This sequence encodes CASSEWMNTEAFF.

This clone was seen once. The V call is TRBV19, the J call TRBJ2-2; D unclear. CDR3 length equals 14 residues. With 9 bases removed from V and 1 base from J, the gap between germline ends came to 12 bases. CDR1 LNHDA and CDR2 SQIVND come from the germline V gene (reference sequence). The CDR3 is CASRAWENTGELFF. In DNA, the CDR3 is TGTGCCAGCCGGGCCTGGGAGAACACCGGGGAGCTGTTTTTT.

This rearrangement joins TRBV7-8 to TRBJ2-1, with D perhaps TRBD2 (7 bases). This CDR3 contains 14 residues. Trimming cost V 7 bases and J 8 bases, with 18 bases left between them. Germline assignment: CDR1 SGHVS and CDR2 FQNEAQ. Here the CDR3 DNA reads TGTGCCAGCAACTGGGGGGGCCTTTGGGATGAGCAGTTCTTC. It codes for CASNWGGLWDEQFF.

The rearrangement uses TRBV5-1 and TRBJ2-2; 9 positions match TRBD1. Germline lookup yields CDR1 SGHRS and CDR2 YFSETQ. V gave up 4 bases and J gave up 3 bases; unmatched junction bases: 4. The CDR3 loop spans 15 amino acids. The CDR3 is CASSPRDRDTGELFF. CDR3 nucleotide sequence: TGCGCCAGCAGCCCACGGGACAGGGACACCGGGGAGCTGTTTTTT.